This passage covers 5 T cell receptor beta chains from one sample sequenced in a study of T cell repertoires in cytomegalovirus infection (dated by TCRdb to the late 2010s). Instrument used: Illumina HiSeq 1500. TCRdb reprocessing: public reads trimmed at Q25 with fastp, clones called with MiXCR, in-frame beta chains kept. One record per CDR3 amino acid sequence lists the most common genes and DNA. Within this sample are about 230,000 distinct CDR3 sequences, with 20% to 25% of them counted one time only. Of the sample, about 18% is held by the ten largest clones. The sample taken for sequencing was CD8+ T cells from PBMCs. All receptors derive from a human donor in good health (CMV status not recorded). Some clones in this sample may be carry-over from other donors' samples.

The table lists this clonotype with many counts. This sequence joins TRBV12-3 or TRBV12-4 and TRBJ2-5; either TRBD1 or TRBD2 may fit D (5 bases each). The CDR3 runs to 13 residues. Between the trimmed V and J ends, which lost 7 bases and 4 bases, there was a span of 13 bases. This CDR3 reads CASTLQAGETQYF. The CDR3 DNA reads TGTGCCAGCACCTTACAGGCGGGAGAGACCCAGTACTTC.

This clonotype turned up a few times. The rearrangement uses TRBV10-3 and TRBJ1-2; possible D gene TRBD1, 5 bases. This CDR3 is built from 16 residues. The V end lost 0 bases, the J end lost 4 bases, and 15 bases lay between the germline ends. CDR1 and CDR2 from the germline V gene are ENHRY and SYGVKD. CDR3 coding DNA: TGTGCCATCAGTGAGTCGAGGGACCCAGGCGGCTATGGCTACACCTTC. Its protein is CAISESRDPGGYGYTF.

The V call is TRBV28, the J call TRBJ2-7; maybe TRBD1 (5 bases). This CDR3 has 16 amino acids. Per the germline V gene, CDR1 is MDHEN and CDR2 is SYDVKM. V gave up 5 bases and J gave up 3 bases, with 20 bases separating them. The CDR3 sequence: CASSTYDLSRDYEQYF. The DNA for the CDR3 is TGTGCCAGCAGTACCTACGACCTGAGCAGGGACTACGAGCAGTACTTC.

The chain uses TRBV6-5 and TRBJ1-1, with D tentatively TRBD1 (6 bases). The CDR3 length is 16 residues. V lost 2 bases and J lost 5, with 18 bases in between. The germline CDR1 and CDR2 sequences are MNHEY and SVGAGI. The CDR3 bases are TGTGCCAGCAGTTACAAGCGGGGGGGGCATAGAACTGAAGCTTTCTTT. Protein sequence: CASSYKRGGHRTEAFF.

This clonotype occurred many times. The chain links TRBV28 to TRBJ2-5, with unresolved D. The germline gives CDR1 MDHEN, CDR2 SYDVKM. The length of the CDR3 is 14 residues. Trimming took off 1 base at V and 1 base at J, with 7 bases between the two ends. In nucleotides, the CDR3 is TGTGCCAGCAGTTTATCAGCCGGCCAAGAGACCCAGTACTTC. As protein: CASSLSAGQETQYF.